The 26 T cell receptor beta chains in this list originate from one sample, sequenced in a study of technical replicates of blood from several donors. Repertoires were generated with immunoSEQ multiplex PCR, while TCRdb's copy carries only in-frame clones and drops some. This sample has about 85,000 clones, with roughly 94% found just once. Sequences were obtained from T cells isolated from PBMCs. The receptor source for this set is a human donor in good health.

V is TRBV19 and J is TRBJ2-1, with TRBD1 matching over 7 bases. With 3 bases clipped from V and 8 bases from J, the junction kept 10 bases outside the gene matches. Looked up from germline, CDR1 is LNHDA and CDR2 is SQIVND (reference sequence). The CDR3 has 15 amino acids. The CDR3 sequence is CASSMRGTAGHEQFF. The CDR3 bases are TGTGCCAGTAGTATGAGAGGGACAGCCGGCCATGAGCAGTTCTTC. Using reference TRBV19 and TRBJ2-1 for the parts outside the CDR3, the full variable domain is DGGITQSPKYLFRKEGQNVTLSCEQNLNHDAMYWYRQDPGQGLRLIYYSQIVNDFQKGDIAEGYSVSREKKESFPLTVTSAQKNPTAFYLCASSMRGTAGHEQFFGPGTRLTVL.

The chain has TRBV10-2 and TRBJ2-7; a weak D match, TRBD1 (6 bases). Trimming left V 2 bases short and J 4 bases short, with 15 bases between. Per the germline V gene, CDR1 is WSHSY and CDR2 is SAAADI. There are 15 residues in the CDR3. The CDR3 loop reads CASSETARGVYEQYF. In DNA, the CDR3 is TGCGCCAGCAGTGAGACGGCCAGGGGAGTTTACGAGCAGTACTTC.

V and J are TRBV18 and TRBJ1-2; D is uncertain. Germline CDR1 KGHSH, CDR2 LQKENI. V was trimmed by 3 bases and J by 6 bases, leaving 11 bases between them. There are 13 residues in the CDR3. The CDR3 reads CASSPTDTDGYTF. CDR3 DNA sequence: TGTGCCAGCTCACCTACAGACACCGATGGCTACACCTTC. Filled out from reference TRBV18 and TRBJ1-2, the complete variable domain reads NAGVMQNPRHLVRRRGQEARLRCSPMKGHSHVYWYRQLPEEGLKFMVYLQKENIIDESGMPKERFSAEFPKEGPSILRIQQVVRGDSAAYFCASSPTDTDGYTFGSGTRLTVV.

The rearrangement uses TRBV7-6 and TRBJ2-1, with TRBD1 matching 8 bases. V lost 7 bases, J lost 4 bases, and 6 bases stayed unmatched. Per the germline V gene, CDR1 is SGHVS and CDR2 is FNYEAQ. This CDR3 comprises 14 residues. The CDR3 reads CASTPGDRYNEQFF. The CDR3 DNA follows: TGTGCCAGCACGCCCGGGGACAGGTACAATGAGCAGTTCTTC.

V and J are TRBV2 and TRBJ2-4; no firm D call. Trimming cost V 6 bases and J 5 bases, with 11 bases left between them. The CDR3 totals 13 residues. CDR1 SNHLY and CDR2 FYNNEI come from the germline V gene. DNA of the CDR3: TGTGCCAGCAGCGACTCCACCGAAAACATTCAGTACTTC. It specifies CASSDSTENIQYF.

J is TRBJ1-6 and V is TRBV5-6; unclear D gene. The CDR3 length is 16 residues. Germline CDR1 SGHDT, CDR2 YYEEEE. Between the trimmed V and J ends, which lost 1 base and 8 bases, there was a span of 16 bases. CDR3 region: CASSLFRKLRYSPLHF. For the CDR3, the DNA is TGTGCCAGCAGCTTGTTCCGTAAACTTCGATATTCACCCCTCCACTTT.

The V gene is TRBV6-6, the J gene TRBJ1-1, with a tentative D call TRBD1 (5 bases). CDR3 length: 12 residues. Germline CDR1 MNHNY, CDR2 SVGAGI (reference sequence). V was clipped by 5 bases and J by 8 bases, with 12 bases between them. As DNA, the CDR3 is TGTGCCAGCAGTCTCCCGGGGGACGAAGCTTTCTTT. Protein product: CASSLPGDEAFF.

The chain uses TRBV13 and TRBJ2-4, with no clear D. The germline gives CDR1 PRHDT, CDR2 FYEKMQ (reference sequence). V lost 4 bases and J 4 bases, leaving 14 bases between the germline ends. The CDR3 totals 15 residues. CDR3 in amino acids: CASSYLKTKKNIQYF. CDR3 DNA: TGTGCCAGCAGCTACCTTAAGACAAAGAAAAACATTCAGTACTTC.

The chain combines TRBV6-5 with TRBJ2-7; perhaps TRBD2 as D (6 bases). This CDR3 is 14 amino acids long. Between the trimmed V and J ends, which lost 7 bases and 7 bases, there was a span of 20 bases. Germline-derived CDR1 and CDR2 are MNHEY and SVGAGI. As DNA, the CDR3 is TGTGCCAGCATTCACACTCCGGGACTCGGGGAGCAGTACTTC. Translated, it gives CASIHTPGLGEQYF.

The chain links TRBV5-6 to TRBJ1-5; 8 nucleotides agree with TRBD1. Unmatched junction bases numbered 10, after V lost 3 bases and J lost 5 bases. The CDR3 consists of 16 residues. CDR1 is SGHDT and CDR2 is YYEEEE in the germline V gene. The CDR3 loop reads CASSSGGRGRDQPQHF. CDR3 sequence (DNA): TGTGCCAGCAGCTCTGGGGGCAGGGGGCGCGATCAGCCCCAGCATTTT.

V gene TRBV7-9 combines with J gene TRBJ2-3, with D tentatively TRBD2 (5 bases). In germline, CDR1 is SEHNR, CDR2 FQNEAQ (reference sequence). Trimming removed 5 bases from V and 0 bases from J, with 12 bases in between. CDR3 length: 15 residues. The chain's CDR3 is CASSGRPGSTDTQYF. The CDR3 DNA is TGTGCCAGCAGCGGACGACCGGGGAGCACAGATACGCAGTATTTT.

V usage is TRBV28 and J usage is TRBJ2-5, with TRBD2 matching over 11 bases. With V trimmed by 5 bases and J by 7 bases, 9 bases remained unmatched. CDR1 MDHEN and CDR2 SYDVKM come from the germline V gene. The CDR3 length is 15 residues. The CDR3: CASSPPLAGGGTQYF. The CDR3 coding sequence is TGTGCCAGCAGTCCCCCGCTAGCGGGGGGCGGGACCCAGTACTTC. Variable domain in full (rest from reference TRBV28 and TRBJ2-5): DVKVTQSSRYLVKRTGEKVFLECVQDMDHENMFWYRQDPGLGLRLIYFSYDVKMKEKGDIPEGYSVSREKKERFSLILESASTNQTSMYLCASSPPLAGGGTQYFGPGTRLLVL.

The gene calls are TRBV7-6 and TRBJ2-5; D perhaps matches TRBD2 (5 bases). The CDR3 totals 15 residues. With 5 bases removed from V and 1 base from J, the gap between germline ends came to 14 bases. Per germline, CDR1 SGHVS and CDR2 FNYEAQ. This chain's CDR3 is CASSPGSTRQETQYF. DNA for the CDR3: TGTGCCAGCAGCCCGGGATCCACTCGCCAAGAGACCCAGTACTTC.

The V and J genes are TRBV6-1 and TRBJ1-5, with D possibly matching TRBD1 (5 bases). This CDR3 has 15 amino acids. Germline CDR1 and CDR2: MNHNS and SASEGT. Deletions cut 4 bases from V and 1 base from J, with 11 bases between. CDR3 in amino acids: CASSVQVGSNQPQHF. Written as DNA, the CDR3 is TGTGCCAGCAGTGTACAGGTTGGCAGCAATCAGCCCCAGCATTTT.

The V gene is TRBV25-1, the J gene TRBJ2-3; 8 bases line up with TRBD2. CDR1 is MGHDK and CDR2 is SYGVNS in the germline V gene. The J segment lost 5 bases and the V segment lost 1 base, leaving 5 bases of the junction unmatched. The CDR3 covers 15 residues. As DNA, the CDR3 is TGTGCCAGCAGTGAATGGCGGGGGGAGGAAGATACGCAGTATTTT. Its protein is CASSEWRGEEDTQYF.

V is TRBV4-1 and J is TRBJ2-7; TRBD2 might be the D (6 bases). The V gene's germline CDR1 is MGHRA and CDR2 YSYEKL. V lost 3 bases and J 4 bases, leaving 16 bases between the germline ends. The CDR3 runs 15 residues. Here the CDR3 reads CASSQTSSGVYEQYF. CDR3 nucleotide sequence: TGCGCCAGCAGCCAGACTAGTTCGGGCGTTTACGAGCAGTACTTC.

The V and J genes are TRBV12-5 and TRBJ2-5; D might be TRBD1 (5 bases). Per the germline V gene, CDR1 is LGHNT and CDR2 is FRNRAP. Trimming pared 0 bases from V and 3 bases from J, leaving 23 bases between. CDR3 length equals 19 residues. The CDR3 DNA follows: TGTGCTAGTGGTTTGGTACTCTTCGGCCAGGGTCGGTCAAAAGAGACCCAGTACTTC. Its protein is CASGLVLFGQGRSKETQYF.

This chain links TRBV4-1 with TRBJ1-1; TRBD1 matches 7 bases. The germline V gene encodes CDR1 MGHRA and CDR2 YSYEKL. The junction had 7 bases not matched to a gene; V was cut back by 1 base and J by 5 bases. The CDR3 spans 15 residues. The CDR3 spells CASSQGPGGWTEAFF. CDR3 nucleotide sequence: TGCGCCAGCAGCCAAGGCCCAGGGGGATGGACTGAAGCTTTCTTT.

The chain carries TRBV6-1 and TRBJ2-1; 9 positions match TRBD2. The V gene end was trimmed by 3 bases and the J gene end by 8 bases; junction bases not matched to a gene: 5. This CDR3 contains 14 residues. Germline V CDR1 and CDR2: MNHNS, SASEGT. DNA of the CDR3: TGTGCCAGCAGTGAGTGGGGACTAGCATATGAGCAGTTCTTC. Its protein is CASSEWGLAYEQFF.

A note on this clone: The sample contains more than one DNA sequence encoding this CDR3. This rearrangement joins TRBV5-1 to TRBJ2-5; 11 bases line up with TRBD2. CDR1 and CDR2 (germline): SGHRS, YFSETQ. The CDR3 totals 15 residues. The trim removed 5 bases at V and 2 bases at J, leaving 5 bases unmatched. The CDR3 spells CASRLAGGRQETQYF. The CDR3 DNA is TGCGCCAGCAGGTTAGCGGGGGGGCGGCAAGAGACCCAGTACTTC.

DNA of the CDR3: TGTGCCAGCAGACCTCCCGACAGAGACACTGAAGCTTTCTTT. It translates to CASRPPDRDTEAFF. V is TRBV28 and J is TRBJ1-1; tentative D call: TRBD1 (5 bases). The germline V and J ends were trimmed by 6 bases and 3 bases, with 14 bases remaining between them. This CDR3 spans 14 amino acids. Germline V CDR1 and CDR2: MDHEN, SYDVKM.

The rearrangement uses TRBV11-3 and TRBJ1-1; D is ambiguous. Germline CDR1 is SGHNT and CDR2 is YENEEA. V lost 4 bases to trimming and J lost 6 bases, with 12 bases between them. The CDR3 length is 13 residues. The CDR3 bases are TGTGCCAGCAGCTCGGGTCCGGAAGCTGAAGCTTTCTTT. This gives the protein CASSSGPEAEAFF.

The chain links TRBV7-6 to TRBJ1-1; the D gene is possibly TRBD1 (6 bases). Germline assignment: CDR1 SGHVS and CDR2 FNYEAQ. CDR3 length: 17 amino acids. The V gene lost 3 bases and the J gene lost 1 base, with 18 bases spanning the gap. CDR3 amino acids: CASSFVRGGAENTEAFF. The CDR3 nucleotides are TGTGCCAGCAGCTTCGTCCGGGGGGGGGCTGAGAACACTGAAGCTTTCTTT. Combining the CDR3 with reference TRBV7-6 and TRBJ1-1 gives the whole variable domain GAGVSQSPRYKVTKRGQDVALRCDPISGHVSLYWYRQALGQGPEFLTYFNYEAQQDKSGLPNDRFSAERPEGSISTLTIQRTEQRDSAMYRCASSFVRGGAENTEAFFGQGTRLTVV.

This clone was recorded once. The J gene is TRBJ1-5, the V gene TRBV19; 8 bases agree with TRBD1. CDR3 length equals 14 residues. Germline values: CDR1 LNHDA, CDR2 SQIVND (reference sequence). J gave up 2 bases and V 4 bases, and 1 base lay outside the gene matches. The CDR3 loop reads CASSTGQGNQPQHF. The CDR3 DNA follows: TGTGCCAGTAGTACGGGACAGGGCAATCAGCCCCAGCATTTT.

The chain combines TRBV6-5 with TRBJ2-7, with 10 bases identical to TRBD2. Germline V lookup: CDR1 MNHEY, CDR2 SVGAGI. J was trimmed by 4 bases and V by 7 bases; bases with no gene match: 7. The length of the CDR3 is 14 residues. The CDR3 region has the DNA TGTGCCAGCACCCGCGGACTAGCGGATTACGAGCAGTACTTC. This encodes CASTRGLADYEQYF.

The chain recombines TRBV18 with TRBJ2-3; 8 nucleotides agree with TRBD1. The germline CDR1 and CDR2 sequences are KGHSH and LQKENI. Trimming at V came to 3 bases and at J to 0 bases, leaving 17 bases not matched to a gene. This CDR3 comprises 20 residues. CDR3 DNA sequence: TGTGCCAGCTCACCGGCTATAGGACAGGGAATTACCCACAGCACAGATACGCAGTATTTT. It is translated as CASSPAIGQGITHSTDTQYF.